Listed here is a single TCR beta chain. The data belong to a study of blood T cell repertoires in COVID-19. As for the study in general: T cells, B-cell-depleted T cells, or PBMCs supplied cDNA or gDNA.

The V and J ends lost 7 bases and 0 bases respectively, with 16 bases between them. The V gene's germline CDR1 is SGHDT and CDR2 YYEEEE. CDR3 length: 15 residues. Per the authors' pipeline: Estimation of nucleated cell counts was performed using reference gene primer amplification. Profiling relied on immunoSEQ multiplex PCR, and the TCRdb table lists in-frame clones only, not all of them. V and J calls and clone size follow that table, whereas D and trimming were derived from the DNA. This repertoire shows over 250,000 clones, approximately 83% found once; its top ten account for about an eighth. The chain combines TRBV5-6 with TRBJ1-2, with D possibly matching TRBD1 (6 bases). This clonotype was sampled from a human donor in a cohort sampled during active COVID-19. Sequenced sample: peripheral blood. The CDR3 loop is CASDRGALANYGYTF. The CDR3 bases are TGTGCCAGCGATCGGGGGGCCTTAGCTAACTATGGCTACACCTTC. Using reference TRBV5-6 and TRBJ1-2 for the parts outside the CDR3, the full variable domain is DAGVTQSPTHLIKTRGQQVTLRCSPKSGHDTVSWYQQALGQGPQFIFQYYEEEERQRGNFPDRFSGHQFPNYSSELNVNALLLGDSALYLCASDRGALANYGYTFGSGTRLTVV.